A selection of T cell receptor beta chains follows, all from one sample in a study of T cell repertoires in cytomegalovirus infection. In TCRdb, the reads were re-called with MiXCR into one record per CDR3 protein. This table holds about 360,000 distinct CDR3 sequences, around 18% found once. Sequencing was done on a sample of PBMCs. The receptors stem from a human donor in good health (CMV status not recorded). Some clones in this sample may be carry-over from other donors' samples. Both conserved end residues are part of each CDR3. The order of the fields is J gene, V gene, CDR3 protein.

>TRBJ2-7|TRBV4-1
CASSQELTSGSYEQYF
>TRBJ2-1|TRBV3-1
CASSRPLGEQFF
>TRBJ1-5|TRBV6-2/TRBV6-3
CASIDRGWSQPQHF
>TRBJ2-1|TRBV2
CASSPMTGGRRREQFF
>TRBJ2-7|TRBV7-9
CASSRGGASEQYF
>TRBJ2-1|TRBV7-2
CASSHRAILRNEQFF
>TRBJ2-7|TRBV15
CATSREYRGLGEQYF
>TRBJ2-3|TRBV7-2
CASGGAAGGGRDTQYF
>TRBJ2-5|TRBV19
CASSGPNSETQYF
>TRBJ2-4|TRBV3-1
CASATKNIQYF